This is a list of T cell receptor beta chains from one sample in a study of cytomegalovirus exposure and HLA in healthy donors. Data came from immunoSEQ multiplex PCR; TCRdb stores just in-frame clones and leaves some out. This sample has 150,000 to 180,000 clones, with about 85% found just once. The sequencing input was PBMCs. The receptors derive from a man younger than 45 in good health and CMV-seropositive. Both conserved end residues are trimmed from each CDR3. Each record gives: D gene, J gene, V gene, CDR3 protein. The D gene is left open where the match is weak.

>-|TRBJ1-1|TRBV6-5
ASSYSGGTEAF
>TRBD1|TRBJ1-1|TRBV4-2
ASSQDWDRGEAF
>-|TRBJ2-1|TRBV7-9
ASSLSGPGLGNEQF
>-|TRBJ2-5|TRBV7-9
ASSQSGGLGETQY
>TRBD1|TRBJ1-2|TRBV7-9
ASSVSGTADGYT
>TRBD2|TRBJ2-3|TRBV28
ASSSRLAADTDTQY
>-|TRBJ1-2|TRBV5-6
ASSLSGNIGYT
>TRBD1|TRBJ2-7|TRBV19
ASSITPQGAYEQY
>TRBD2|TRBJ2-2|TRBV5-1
ATREGLNTGELF
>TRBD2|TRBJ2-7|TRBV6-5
ASIPGTSRYEQY
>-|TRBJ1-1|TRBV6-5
ASSYGRANTEAF
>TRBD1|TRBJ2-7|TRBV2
ASKPGQGDEQY
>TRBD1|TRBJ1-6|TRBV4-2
ASSQPISLGGTGDSPLH
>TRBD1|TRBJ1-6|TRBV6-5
ASSYLGQGGSPLH
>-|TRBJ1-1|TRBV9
ASGGMNTEAF
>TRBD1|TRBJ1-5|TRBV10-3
AIRDSTGAGDQPQH
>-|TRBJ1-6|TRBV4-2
ASSQDTGLRSPLH
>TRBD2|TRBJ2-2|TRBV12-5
ASGLRVAGGRITGELF
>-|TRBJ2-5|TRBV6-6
ASTMHGGETQY
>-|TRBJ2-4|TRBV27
ASSLNPSVAKNIQY
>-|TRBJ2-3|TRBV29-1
SVALTAMPDTQY
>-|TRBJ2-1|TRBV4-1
ASSRRQEYNEQF
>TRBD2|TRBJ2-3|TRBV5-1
ASSLAPGTSGGTDTQY
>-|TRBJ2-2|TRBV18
ASSPGESSGELF
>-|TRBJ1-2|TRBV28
ASSLSYRAIIYT
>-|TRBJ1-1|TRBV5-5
ASSLRDKNTEAF
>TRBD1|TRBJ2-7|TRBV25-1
ASTPDRRDSSYEQY
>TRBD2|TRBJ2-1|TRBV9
ASSVAPAGVKNEQF
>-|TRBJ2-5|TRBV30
AWSGEETQY
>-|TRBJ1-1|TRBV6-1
ASSESGSTWGAF
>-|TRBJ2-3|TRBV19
ASRPGGADTQY
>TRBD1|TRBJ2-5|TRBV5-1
ASSFGTGGFQETQY
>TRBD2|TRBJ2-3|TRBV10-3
AISTSGRTHTQY
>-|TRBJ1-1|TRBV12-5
ASGLTYSEAF
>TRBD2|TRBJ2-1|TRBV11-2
ASRSLGGAGDEQF
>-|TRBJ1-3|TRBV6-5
ASTPGSSGNTIY
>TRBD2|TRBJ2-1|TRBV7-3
ASSLASGSGNEQF
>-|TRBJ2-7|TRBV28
ASSLNGYEQY
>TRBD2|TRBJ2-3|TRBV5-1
ASSPVTSGGADTQY
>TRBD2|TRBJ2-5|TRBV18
ASSPSLAGRSGETQY
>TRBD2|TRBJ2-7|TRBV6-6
ASSNTKGRGDYEQY
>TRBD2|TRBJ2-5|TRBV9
ASSVGGGSPETQY
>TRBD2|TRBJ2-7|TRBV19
ASSGPSGANSYEQY
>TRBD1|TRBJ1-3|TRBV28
ASRPPTGGNTIY
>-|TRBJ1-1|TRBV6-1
ASKKGMNTEAF
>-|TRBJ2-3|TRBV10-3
AITSSRASTDTQY